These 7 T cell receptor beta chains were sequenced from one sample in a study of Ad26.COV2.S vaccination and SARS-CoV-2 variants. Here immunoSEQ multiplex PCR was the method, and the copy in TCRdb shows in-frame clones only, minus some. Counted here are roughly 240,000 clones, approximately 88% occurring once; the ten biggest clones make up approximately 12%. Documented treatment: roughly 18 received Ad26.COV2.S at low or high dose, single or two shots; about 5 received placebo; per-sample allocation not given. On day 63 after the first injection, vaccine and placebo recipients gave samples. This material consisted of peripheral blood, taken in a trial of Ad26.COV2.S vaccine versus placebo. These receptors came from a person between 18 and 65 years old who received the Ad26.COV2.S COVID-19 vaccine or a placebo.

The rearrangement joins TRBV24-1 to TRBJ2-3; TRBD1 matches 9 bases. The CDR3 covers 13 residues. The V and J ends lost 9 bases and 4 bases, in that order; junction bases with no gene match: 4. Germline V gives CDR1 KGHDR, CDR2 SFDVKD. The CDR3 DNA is TGTGCCACCCGACAGGGGGTGGCAGATACGCAGTATTTT. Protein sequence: CATRQGVADTQYF.

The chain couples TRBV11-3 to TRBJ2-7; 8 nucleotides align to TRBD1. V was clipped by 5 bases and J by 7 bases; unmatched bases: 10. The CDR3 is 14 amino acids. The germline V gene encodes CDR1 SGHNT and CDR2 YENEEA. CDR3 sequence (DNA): TGTGCCAGCAGCCCGGGACAGGCGAGTGCGGAGCAGTACTTC. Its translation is CASSPGQASAEQYF.

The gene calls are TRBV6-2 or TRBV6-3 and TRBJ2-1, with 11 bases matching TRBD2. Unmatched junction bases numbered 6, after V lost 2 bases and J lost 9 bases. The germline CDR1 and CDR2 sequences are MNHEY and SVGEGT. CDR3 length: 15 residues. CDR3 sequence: CASSYVAGGPGEQFF. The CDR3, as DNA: TGTGCCAGCAGTTACGTAGCGGGGGGGCCAGGTGAGCAGTTCTTC.

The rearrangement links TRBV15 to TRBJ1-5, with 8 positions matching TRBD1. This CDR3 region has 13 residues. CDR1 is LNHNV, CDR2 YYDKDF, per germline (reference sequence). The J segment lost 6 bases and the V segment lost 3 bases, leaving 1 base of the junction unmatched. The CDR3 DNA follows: TGTGCCACCAGCAGCAGGGGGCCTCAGCCCCAGCATTTT. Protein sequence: CATSSRGPQPQHF.

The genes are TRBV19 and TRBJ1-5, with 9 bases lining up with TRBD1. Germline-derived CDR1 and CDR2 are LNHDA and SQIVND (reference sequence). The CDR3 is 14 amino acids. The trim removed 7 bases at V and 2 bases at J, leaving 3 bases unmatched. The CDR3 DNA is TGTGCCAGTATCGACAGGGGGGGCAATCAGCCCCAGCATTTT. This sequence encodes CASIDRGGNQPQHF.

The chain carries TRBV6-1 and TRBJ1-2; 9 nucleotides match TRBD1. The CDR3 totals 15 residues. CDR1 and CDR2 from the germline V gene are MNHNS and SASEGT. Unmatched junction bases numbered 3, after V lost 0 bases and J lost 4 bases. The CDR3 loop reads CASSEARQGVYGYTF. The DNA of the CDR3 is TGTGCCAGCAGTGAAGCCCGACAGGGGGTCTATGGCTACACCTTC.

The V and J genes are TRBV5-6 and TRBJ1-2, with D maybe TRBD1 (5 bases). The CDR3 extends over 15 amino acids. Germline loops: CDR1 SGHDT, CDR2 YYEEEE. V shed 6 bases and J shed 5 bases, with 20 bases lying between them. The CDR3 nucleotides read TGTGCCAGCACCCCCGAGGGGACGGCGAGTTATGGCTACACCTTC. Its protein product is CASTPEGTASYGYTF.